These T cell receptor beta chains were read from a single sample in a study of radiotherapy plus CTLA-4 blockade in lung cancer. TCRdb's table, derived via immunoSEQ multiplex PCR, lists solely in-frame clones and lacks some. The table has over 80,000 clones, 83% seen once. The input for sequencing was peripheral blood, taken from a patient treated with radiotherapy plus ipilimumab. Every receptor here comes from a human donor with non-small cell lung cancer who had stable disease on radiotherapy plus ipilimumab. Both conserved end residues are part of each CDR3. The D gene is left open where the match is weak. Rows may omit the clone size; those that give it use once, few, many or a size class.

d_call clone_size j_call v_call cdr3_nt cdr3_aa
NA NA TRBJ1-3 TRBV5-8 TGTGCCAGCAGCTTGGATGGGGGCACTGGAAACACCATATATTTT CASSLDGGTGNTIYF
TRBD1 NA TRBJ1-1 TRBV9 TGTGCCAGCAGCCCTACAGGGGGCGCGAACACTGAAGCTTTCTTT CASSPTGGANTEAFF
TRBD2 NA TRBJ2-2 TRBV28 TGTGCCAGTAGCGGGGGGCCGAACACCGGGGAGCTGTTTTTT CASSGGPNTGELFF
NA NA TRBJ1-1 TRBV19 TGTGCCAGTAGTATAGTTGAAGGGCTGAACACTGAAGCTTTCTTT CASSIVEGLNTEAFF
NA NA TRBJ1-2 TRBV27 TGTGCCAGCAGTTCTCAAAGGGAGCGCGCCTATGGCTACACCTTC CASSSQRERAYGYTF
NA NA TRBJ1-3 TRBV4-2 TGTGCCAGCAGCCAGATATCATTCTCTGGAAACACCATATATTTT CASSQISFSGNTIYF
NA NA TRBJ2-5 TRBV28 TGTGCCAGCAGTTTAAGCGGGGCGACAGGGGAAGAGACCCAGTACTTC CASSLSGATGEETQYF
TRBD1 NA TRBJ2-7 TRBV28 TGTGCCAGCAGTTTCGACAGGGGGCAGTACTTC CASSFDRGQYF
TRBD1 NA TRBJ2-5 TRBV7-9 TGTGCCAGCAGCCGAGAACTCACAGGGGGCCGGGAGACCCAGTACTTC CASSRELTGGRETQYF
NA NA TRBJ1-5 TRBV5-8 TGTGCCAGCAGCCCCGGCCCCGGCAGAAATCAGCCCCAGCATTTT CASSPGPGRNQPQHF
NA NA TRBJ2-4 TRBV5-3 TGTGCCAGAAGGGCTGACAGGTTAGCCAAAAACATTCAGTACTTC CARRADRLAKNIQYF
NA NA TRBJ2-1 TRBV6-6 TGTGCCTGCTGGGCTGACTACAATGAGCAGTTCTTC CACWADYNEQFF
TRBD2 NA TRBJ2-3 TRBV2 TGTGCCAGCAGTGAGGGGGGGACGGCGACAGATACGCAGTATTTT CASSEGGTATDTQYF
NA NA TRBJ2-7 TRBV9 TGTGCCAGCAGCGTACAGTCAAATGGCTACGAGCAGTACTTC CASSVQSNGYEQYF
TRBD1 NA TRBJ1-4 TRBV18 TGTGCCAGCTCACCGCGGACAGGGACTAATGAAAAACTGTTTTTT CASSPRTGTNEKLFF
TRBD2 NA TRBJ2-1 TRBV9 TGTGCCAGCAGCGTAGGTAGCGGGTTCTACAATGAGCAGTTCTTC CASSVGSGFYNEQFF
TRBD1 NA TRBJ2-2 TRBV5-1 TGCGCCAGCAGCTTGGGACAGGGAACCGGGGAGCTGTTTTTT CASSLGQGTGELFF
TRBD1 NA TRBJ2-7 TRBV11-1 TGTGCCAGCAGCGTTGACAGGGTATACGAGCAGTACTTC CASSVDRVYEQYF
NA NA TRBJ1-2 TRBV20-1 TGCAGTGCTAGATGGAGGGGAGTCGGGACCTTC CSARWRGVGTF
NA NA TRBJ1-4 TRBV28 TGTGCCAGCAGTTTATTGGACAGACTTAATGAAAAACTGTTTTTT CASSLLDRLNEKLFF
NA NA TRBJ2-5 TRBV7-8 TGTGCCAGCAGCGATCCACAGGGAATGTACCAAGAGACCCAGTACTTC CASSDPQGMYQETQYF
NA once TRBJ1-2 TRBV30 TGTGCCAGTACCTGGGACTTAAACTATGGCTACACCTTC CASTWDLNYGYTF
TRBD1 NA TRBJ1-1 TRBV2 TGTGCCAGCAGTGAGACAGGGCCCACCCGTGAAGCTTTCTTT CASSETGPTREAFF
TRBD1 NA TRBJ2-7 TRBV19 TGTGCCAGTAGTAGGGACAGGGGCGACGAGCAGTACTTC CASSRDRGDEQYF
TRBD1 NA TRBJ1-3 TRBV5-6 TGTGCCAGCAGCAACGGACAGGGGAACACCATATATTTT CASSNGQGNTIYF
NA NA TRBJ1-3 TRBV28 TGTGCCAGCAGTTTAGTAGGATCTGGAAACACCATATATTTT CASSLVGSGNTIYF
TRBD1 NA TRBJ1-6 TRBV30 TGTGCCTGGATGGTGGGACAGGGGTATTCACCCCTCCACTTT CAWMVGQGYSPLHF
NA NA TRBJ1-1 TRBV6-6 TGTGCCAGCAGGCTGAACACTGAAGCTTTCTTT CASRLNTEAFF
NA NA TRBJ2-3 TRBV11-2 TGTGCCAGCAGCTTCGGACAGCCCCTTGTCCGCACAGATACGCAGTATTTT CASSFGQPLVRTDTQYF
NA NA TRBJ2-3 TRBV7-9 TGTGCCAGCAGCTTACAGGGATCCACAGATACGCAGTATTTT CASSLQGSTDTQYF
TRBD1 NA TRBJ1-5 TRBV28 TGTGCCAGCAGTTTCCCGGGACAGGGGGCAAGTCATCAGCCCCAGCATTTT CASSFPGQGASHQPQHF
TRBD1 NA TRBJ1-4 TRBV7-9 TGTGCCAGCAGCTTAGTCAAAGGGGGCATTGAAAAACTGTTTTTT CASSLVKGGIEKLFF
NA few TRBJ1-2 TRBV19 TGTGCCAGTAGCCCCCGCAGGAGCTATGGCTACACCTTC CASSPRRSYGYTF
NA NA TRBJ1-4 TRBV18 TGTGCCAGCTCACCACAGCCGGCAGGGCTCGGTGAAAAACTGTTTTTT CASSPQPAGLGEKLFF
TRBD2 NA TRBJ2-1 TRBV19 TGTGCCAGTAGTAAGGGGACTAGCGGGTCCCAGGCGGATGAGCAGTTCTTC CASSKGTSGSQADEQFF
NA NA TRBJ1-5 TRBV5-1 TGCGCCAGCAGACGGGGACCCGATCCCAATCAGCCCCAGCATTTT CASRRGPDPNQPQHF
NA NA TRBJ2-7 TRBV7-9 TGTGCCAGCAGCCCCGGAGGGTTGGACGAGCAGTACTTC CASSPGGLDEQYF
NA NA TRBJ2-3 TRBV5-1 TGCGCCAGCAGTTCGGTTGCGGATACGCAGTATTTT CASSSVADTQYF
NA NA TRBJ2-1 TRBV5-1 TGCGCCAGCAGCTTGGATCCGGGGGCTGAGCAGTTCTTC CASSLDPGAEQFF
TRBD2 NA TRBJ2-5 TRBV27 TGTGCCAGCAGTTTACGTCCCAGCGGGAGGGTTGGGTTACGTCAAGATATGGCCCAGTACTTC CASSLRPSGRVGLRQDMAQYF
NA NA TRBJ2-5 TRBV5-1 TGCGCCAGCAGCTCGCAGCTGGGGGAGACCCAGTACTTC CASSSQLGETQYF
NA NA TRBJ2-3 TRBV5-7 TGTGCCAGCACCCCCCGGGGTTCCGTAATTCTTAGCACAGATACGCAGTATTTT CASTPRGSVILSTDTQYF
NA NA TRBJ1-2 TRBV6-1 TGTGCCAGCAGGGAAACAGGGAGCTATGGCTACACCTTC CASRETGSYGYTF
NA NA TRBJ1-1 TRBV30 TGTGCCTGGAGTGTAAAGGGACAAATTAACACTGAAGCTTTCTTT CAWSVKGQINTEAFF
NA NA TRBJ2-7 TRBV5-1 TGCGCCAGCAGCTCTCAGACAGGACGCGACGAGCAGTACTTC CASSSQTGRDEQYF
NA NA TRBJ2-1 TRBV28 TGTGCCAGCAGCACTAGGGACGGTGGGTACAATGAGCAGTTCTTC CASSTRDGGYNEQFF
NA NA TRBJ1-5 TRBV19 TGTGCCAGTAGTATAGGGGCAGGGGGCAATCAGCCCCAGCATTTT CASSIGAGGNQPQHF
NA NA TRBJ2-6 TRBV5-8 TGTGCCAGCAGCCTGACCAGGGGCGTAGGTTCCAGCTCTGGGGCCAACGTCCTGACTTTC CASSLTRGVGSSSGANVLTF
TRBD1 NA TRBJ1-1 TRBV28 TGTGCCAGCAGTTTACCGGGACAGGGGGGCACTGAAGCTTTCTTT CASSLPGQGGTEAFF
TRBD1 NA TRBJ1-5 TRBV27 TGTGCCAGCAGATCGAGGACAGGGTCAGGGGCTATGCTTCCGCCCCAGCATTTT CASRSRTGSGAMLPPQHF
TRBD1 NA TRBJ1-1 TRBV4-2 TGTGCCAGCAGCCAGGATGACAGGGAGGCTGAAGCTTTCTTT CASSQDDREAEAFF
TRBD1 NA TRBJ2-7 TRBV27 TGTGCCAGCAGTAGAGACAGGGGATACGAGCAGTACTTC CASSRDRGYEQYF
NA NA TRBJ1-6 TRBV6-5 TGTGCCAGCAGGACGGTGGGGTATAATTCACCCCTCCACTTT CASRTVGYNSPLHF
TRBD1 few TRBJ2-1 TRBV7-2 TGTGCCAGCAGCTTCCGGACAGGGCAAGAGCAGTTCTTC CASSFRTGQEQFF
TRBD1 NA TRBJ2-6 TRBV19 TGTGCCAGTAGCAAAGAGGGGACAGCTAGCGTCCTGACTTTC CASSKEGTASVLTF